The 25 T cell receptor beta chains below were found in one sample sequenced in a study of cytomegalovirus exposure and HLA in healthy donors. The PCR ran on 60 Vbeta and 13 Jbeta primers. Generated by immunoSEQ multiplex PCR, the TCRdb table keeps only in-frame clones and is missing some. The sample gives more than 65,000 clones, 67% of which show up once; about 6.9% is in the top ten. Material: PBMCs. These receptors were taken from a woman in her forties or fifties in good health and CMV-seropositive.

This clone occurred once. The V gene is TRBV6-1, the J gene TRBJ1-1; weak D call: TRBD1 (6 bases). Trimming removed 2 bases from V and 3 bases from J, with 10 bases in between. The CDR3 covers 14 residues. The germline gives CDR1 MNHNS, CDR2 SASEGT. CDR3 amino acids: CASSETGPDTEAFF. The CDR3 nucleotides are TGTGCCAGCAGTGAAACAGGGCCGGACACTGAAGCTTTCTTT.

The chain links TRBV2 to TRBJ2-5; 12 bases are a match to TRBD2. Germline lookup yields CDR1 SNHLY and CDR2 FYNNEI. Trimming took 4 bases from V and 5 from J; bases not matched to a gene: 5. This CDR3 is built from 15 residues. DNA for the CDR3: TGTGCCAGCAGTGCCGGGACTAGCGGGTTTGAGACCCAGTACTTC. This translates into CASSAGTSGFETQYF.

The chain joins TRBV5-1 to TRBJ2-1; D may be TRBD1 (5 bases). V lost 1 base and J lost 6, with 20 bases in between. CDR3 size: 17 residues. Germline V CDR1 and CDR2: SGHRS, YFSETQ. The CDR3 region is CASSLSQNRFISNEQFF. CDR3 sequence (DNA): TGCGCCAGCAGCTTGTCCCAGAACAGGTTTATTTCCAATGAGCAGTTCTTC. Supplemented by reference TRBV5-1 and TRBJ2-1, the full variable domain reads KAGVTQTPRYLIKTRGQQVTLSCSPISGHRSVSWYQQTPGQGLQFLFEYFSETQRNKGNFPGRFSGRQFSNSRSEMNVSTLELGDSALYLCASSLSQNRFISNEQFFGPGTRLTVL.

DNA for the CDR3: TGTGCCAGTACCCCATACTTCCAGGGGTCCTCCCATGGCTACACCTTC. The encoded protein is CASTPYFQGSSHGYTF. The gene calls are TRBV19 and TRBJ1-2; possibly TRBD1 for D (6 bases). Trimming took 7 bases from V and 6 from J, leaving 24 bases between them. This CDR3 spans 16 amino acids. Germline values: CDR1 LNHDA, CDR2 SQIVND (reference sequence).

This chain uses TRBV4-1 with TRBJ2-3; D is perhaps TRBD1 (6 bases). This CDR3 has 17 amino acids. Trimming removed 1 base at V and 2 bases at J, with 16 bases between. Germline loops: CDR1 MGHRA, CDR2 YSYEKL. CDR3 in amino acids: CASSQGRGFLVTDTQYF. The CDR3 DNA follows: TGCGCCAGCAGCCAAGGCAGGGGATTTCTTGTCACAGATACGCAGTATTTT.

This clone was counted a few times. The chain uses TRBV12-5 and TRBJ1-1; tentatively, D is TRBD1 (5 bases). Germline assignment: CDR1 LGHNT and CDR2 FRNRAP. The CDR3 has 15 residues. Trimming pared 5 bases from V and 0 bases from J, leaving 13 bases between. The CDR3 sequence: CASGPTGNMNTEAFF. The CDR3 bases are TGTGCTAGTGGTCCTACAGGAAACATGAACACTGAAGCTTTCTTT.

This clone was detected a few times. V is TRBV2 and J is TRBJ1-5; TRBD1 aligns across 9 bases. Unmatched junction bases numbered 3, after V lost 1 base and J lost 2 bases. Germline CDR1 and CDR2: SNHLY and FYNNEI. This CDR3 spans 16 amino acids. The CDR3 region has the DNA TGTGCCAGCAGTGAAGGGACAGGGGCGCGCAATCAGCCCCAGCATTTT. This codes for CASSEGTGARNQPQHF.

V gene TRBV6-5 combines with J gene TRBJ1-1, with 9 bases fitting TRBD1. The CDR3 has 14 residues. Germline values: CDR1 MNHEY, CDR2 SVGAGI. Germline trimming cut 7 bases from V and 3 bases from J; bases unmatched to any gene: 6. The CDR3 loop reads CASNLQGADTEAFF. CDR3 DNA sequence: TGTGCCAGCAACTTACAGGGGGCCGACACTGAAGCTTTCTTT.

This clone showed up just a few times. The DNA of the CDR3 is TGCGCCAGCAGTGGAGGTCCTGGGACAGGTATGAACACTGAAGCTTTCTTT. This encodes CASSGGPGTGMNTEAFF. The genes are TRBV10-1 and TRBJ1-1; TRBD1 matches at 8 bases. The germline V gene encodes CDR1 WNHNN and CDR2 SYGVQD (reference sequence). Trimming removed 4 bases from V and 0 bases from J; junction bases left unmatched: 10. The CDR3 totals 17 residues.

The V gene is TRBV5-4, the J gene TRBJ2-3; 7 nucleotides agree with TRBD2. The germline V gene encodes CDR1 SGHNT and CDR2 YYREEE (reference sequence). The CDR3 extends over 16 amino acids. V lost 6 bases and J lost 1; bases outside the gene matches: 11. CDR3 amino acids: CASMGGGTGGTDTQYF. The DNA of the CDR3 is TGTGCCAGCATGGGGGGAGGGACCGGTGGCACAGATACGCAGTATTTT.

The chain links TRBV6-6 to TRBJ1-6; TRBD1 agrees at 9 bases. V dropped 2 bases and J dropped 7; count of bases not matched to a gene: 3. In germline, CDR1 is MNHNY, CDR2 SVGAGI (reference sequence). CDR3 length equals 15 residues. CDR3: CASSYKGQGNSPLHF. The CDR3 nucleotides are TGTGCCAGCAGTTACAAAGGACAGGGGAATTCACCCCTCCACTTT.

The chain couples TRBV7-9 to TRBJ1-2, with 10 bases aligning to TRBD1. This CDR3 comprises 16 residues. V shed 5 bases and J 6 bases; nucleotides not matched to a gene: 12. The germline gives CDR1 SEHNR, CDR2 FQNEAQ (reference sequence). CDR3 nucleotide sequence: TGTGCCAGCAGCGCCGAAATGGAGGACAGGGGGAATGGCTACACCTTC. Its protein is CASSAEMEDRGNGYTF. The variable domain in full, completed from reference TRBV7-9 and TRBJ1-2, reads DTGVSQNPRHKITKRGQNVTFRCDPISEHNRLYWYRQTLGQGPEFLTYFQNEAQLEKSRLLSDRFSAERPKGSFSTLEIQRTEQGDSAMYLCASSAEMEDRGNGYTFGSGTRLTVV.

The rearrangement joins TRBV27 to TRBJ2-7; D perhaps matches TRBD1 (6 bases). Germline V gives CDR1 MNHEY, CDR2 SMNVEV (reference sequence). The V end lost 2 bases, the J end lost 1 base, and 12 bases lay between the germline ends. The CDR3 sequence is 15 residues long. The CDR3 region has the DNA TGTGCCAGCAGTTTACAGGGGCATGGATCCTACGAGCAGTACTTC. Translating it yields CASSLQGHGSYEQYF.

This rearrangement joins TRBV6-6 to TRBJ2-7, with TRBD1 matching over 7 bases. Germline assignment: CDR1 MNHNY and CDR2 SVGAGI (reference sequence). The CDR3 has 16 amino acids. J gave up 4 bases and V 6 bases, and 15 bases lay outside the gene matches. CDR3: CASSPSGSGRGYEQYV. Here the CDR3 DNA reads TGTGCCAGCAGCCCCTCAGGTTCGGGCAGGGGGTACGAGCAGTACGTC.

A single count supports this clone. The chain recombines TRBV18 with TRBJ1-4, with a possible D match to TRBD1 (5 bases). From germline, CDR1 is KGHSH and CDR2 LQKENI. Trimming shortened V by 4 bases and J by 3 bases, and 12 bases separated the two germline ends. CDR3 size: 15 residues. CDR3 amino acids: CASSQTAGSNEKLFF. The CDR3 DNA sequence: TGTGCCAGCTCACAGACCGCAGGGTCTAATGAAAAACTGTTTTTT.

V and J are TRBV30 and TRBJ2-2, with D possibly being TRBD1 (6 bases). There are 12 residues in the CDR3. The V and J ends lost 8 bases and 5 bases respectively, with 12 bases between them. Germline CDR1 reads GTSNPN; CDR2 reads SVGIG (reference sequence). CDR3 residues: CARKQGTGELFF. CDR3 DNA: TGTGCCCGGAAACAGGGAACCGGGGAGCTGTTTTTT.

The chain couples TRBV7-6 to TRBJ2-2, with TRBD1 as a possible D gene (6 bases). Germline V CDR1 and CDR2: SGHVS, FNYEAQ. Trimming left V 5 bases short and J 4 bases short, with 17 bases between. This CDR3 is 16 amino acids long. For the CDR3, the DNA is TGTGCCAGCAGCCCAACCTACGGACAGAGCACCGGGGAGCTGTTTTTT. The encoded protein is CASSPTYGQSTGELFF. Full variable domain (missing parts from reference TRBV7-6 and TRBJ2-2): GAGVSQSPRYKVTKRGQDVALRCDPISGHVSLYWYRQALGQGPEFLTYFNYEAQQDKSGLPNDRFSAERPEGSISTLTIQRTEQRDSAMYRCASSPTYGQSTGELFFGEGSRLTVL.

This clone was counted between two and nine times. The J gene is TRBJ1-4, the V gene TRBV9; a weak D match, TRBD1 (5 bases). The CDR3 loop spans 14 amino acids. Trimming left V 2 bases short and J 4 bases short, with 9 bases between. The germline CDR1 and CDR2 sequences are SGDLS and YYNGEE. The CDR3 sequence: CASSVDTFNEKLFF. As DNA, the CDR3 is TGTGCCAGCAGCGTGGACACTTTTAATGAAAAACTGTTTTTT.

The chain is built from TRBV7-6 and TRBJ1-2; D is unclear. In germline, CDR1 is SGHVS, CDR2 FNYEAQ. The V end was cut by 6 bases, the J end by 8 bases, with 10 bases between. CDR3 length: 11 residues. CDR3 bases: TGTGCCAGCAGTGCTGGGAGCGGCTACACCTTC. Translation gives CASSAGSGYTF.

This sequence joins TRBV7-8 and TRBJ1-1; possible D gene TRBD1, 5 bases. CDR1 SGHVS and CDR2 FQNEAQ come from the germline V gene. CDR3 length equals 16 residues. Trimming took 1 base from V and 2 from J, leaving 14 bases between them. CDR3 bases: TGTGCCAGCAGCTTAGAACGGGTCAGGGTTAACACTGAAGCTTTCTTT. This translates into CASSLERVRVNTEAFF.

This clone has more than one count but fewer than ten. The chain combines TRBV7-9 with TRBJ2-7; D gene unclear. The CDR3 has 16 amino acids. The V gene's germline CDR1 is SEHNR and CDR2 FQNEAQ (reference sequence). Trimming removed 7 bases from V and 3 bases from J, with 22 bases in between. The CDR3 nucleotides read TGTGCCAGCACCACGATAACCCCAGGAAAATACTACGAGCAGTACTTC. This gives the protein CASTTITPGKYYEQYF.

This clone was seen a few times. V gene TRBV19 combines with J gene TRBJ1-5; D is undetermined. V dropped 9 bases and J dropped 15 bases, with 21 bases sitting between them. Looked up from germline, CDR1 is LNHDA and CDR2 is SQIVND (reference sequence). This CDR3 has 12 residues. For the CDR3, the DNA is TGTGCCAGACCCCCCTGGAGGTCCCCTGGGCATTTT. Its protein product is CARPPWRSPGHF.

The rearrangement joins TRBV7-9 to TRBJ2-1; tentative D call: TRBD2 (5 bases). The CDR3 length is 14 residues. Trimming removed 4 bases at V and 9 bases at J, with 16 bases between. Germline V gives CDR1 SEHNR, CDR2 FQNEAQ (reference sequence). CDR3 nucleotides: TGTGCCAGCAGCTCCGGGCGGGCTCTTGGTGAGCAGTTCTTC. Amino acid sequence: CASSSGRALGEQFF.

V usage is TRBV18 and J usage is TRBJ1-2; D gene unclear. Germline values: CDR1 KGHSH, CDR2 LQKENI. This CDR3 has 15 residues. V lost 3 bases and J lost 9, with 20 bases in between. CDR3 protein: CASSPGVGRVSSYTF. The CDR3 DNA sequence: TGTGCCAGCTCACCTGGTGTTGGCCGGGTATCGAGCTACACCTTC.

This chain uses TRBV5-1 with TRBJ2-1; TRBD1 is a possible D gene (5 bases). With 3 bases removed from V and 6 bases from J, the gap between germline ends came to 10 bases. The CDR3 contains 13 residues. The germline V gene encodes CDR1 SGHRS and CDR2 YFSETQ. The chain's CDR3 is CASSSQVSNEQFF. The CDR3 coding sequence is TGCGCCAGCAGCTCACAGGTTTCCAATGAGCAGTTCTTC.